Each of the 16 T cell receptor beta chains below was sequenced from the same sample in a study of blood T cell repertoires in COVID-19. Sequencing was performed with immunoSEQ multiplex PCR; in TCRdb, only in-frame clones are kept and a portion is missing. The sample includes about 130,000 clones, roughly four fifths seen only once; the top ten take 18%. The specimen was PBMCs or T cells enriched from blood (not recorded which). All receptors come from a man aged 25-45 years who had recovered from COVID-19.

This clone was recorded only once. The V call is TRBV6-5, the J call TRBJ1-2; D may be TRBD1 (5 bases). This CDR3 is built from 13 residues. CDR1 and CDR2 from the germline V gene are MNHEY and SVGAGI. Trimming removed 10 bases from V and 4 bases from J, with 16 bases in between. CDR3 sequence: CATKGPKSYGYTF. The CDR3 nucleotides read TGTGCCACCAAGGGGCCAAAGAGCTATGGCTACACCTTC.

This clone was detected a few times. This chain uses TRBV2 with TRBJ2-5; TRBD1 matches at 8 bases. CDR3 length: 13 amino acids. Germline V CDR1 and CDR2: SNHLY, FYNNEI. Unmatched junction bases numbered 2, after V lost 2 bases and J lost 6 bases. The CDR3 region is CASSERQGQTQYF. The CDR3 DNA is TGTGCCAGCAGTGAAAGACAGGGGCAGACCCAGTACTTC.

There are a few counts of this clone. The gene calls are TRBV27 and TRBJ1-2, with a weak D call TRBD1 (6 bases). Germline V CDR1 and CDR2: MNHEY, SMNVEV (reference sequence). Trimming left V 8 bases short and J 0 bases short, with 7 bases between. This CDR3 is 12 amino acids long. CDR3 protein: CASWTANYGYTF. As DNA, the CDR3 is TGTGCCAGCTGGACAGCTAACTATGGCTACACCTTC.

The genes are TRBV10-2 and TRBJ2-3; 7 nucleotides match TRBD2. Per germline, CDR1 WSHSY and CDR2 SAAADI. V shed 0 bases and J 1 base; nucleotides not matched to a gene: 4. The CDR3 sequence is 16 residues long. The CDR3: CASSESGGRRTDTQYF. The DNA of the CDR3 is TGCGCCAGCAGTGAGTCTGGCGGGAGACGCACAGATACGCAGTATTTT.

The V and J genes are TRBV6-2 or TRBV6-3 and TRBJ2-7; TRBD2 agrees at 13 bases. V shed 6 bases and J 4 bases; nucleotides not matched to a gene: 12. Per the germline V gene, CDR1 is MNHEY and CDR2 is SVGEGT. The CDR3 runs 17 residues. The DNA of the CDR3 is TGTGCCAGCAGCGCCCTGGGACTAGCGGGGAGAAGTTACGAGCAGTACTTC. Translation gives CASSALGLAGRSYEQYF.

This chain connects TRBV10-3 to TRBJ2-1; a possible D gene is TRBD2 (6 bases). The CDR3 totals 13 residues. Germline values: CDR1 ENHRY, CDR2 SYGVKD. Trimming shortened V by 8 bases and J by 9 bases, and 17 bases separated the two germline ends. CDR3 protein: CAIGGALISEQFF. CDR3 DNA sequence: TGTGCCATCGGAGGGGCTTTGATCAGTGAGCAGTTCTTC.

This chain joins TRBV10-1 and TRBJ2-1, with D unclear. Trimming stripped 3 bases from V and 4 bases from J, with 7 bases between. The germline V gene encodes CDR1 WNHNN and CDR2 SYGVQD (reference sequence). The CDR3 contains 13 residues. This CDR3 reads CASSEVLYNEQFF. The CDR3 DNA is TGCGCCAGCAGTGAAGTACTTTACAATGAGCAGTTCTTC.

DNA of the CDR3: TGTGCCAGCAGTCCCGGGACTAGCACGTACGAGCAGTACTTC. Amino acid sequence: CASSPGTSTYEQYF. The chain has TRBV7-3 and TRBJ2-7, with 9 nucleotides matching TRBD2. The V gene end was trimmed by 6 bases and the J gene end by 4 bases; junction bases not matched to a gene: 7. CDR1 and CDR2 (germline): SGHTA, FQGTGA. CDR3 length equals 14 residues.

The CDR3 is CASSEYREGPKNIQYF. The CDR3 DNA sequence: TGTGCCAGCAGTGAATACCGGGAGGGGCCCAAAAACATTCAGTACTTC. The chain recombines TRBV2 with TRBJ2-4, with TRBD2 matching 8 bases. The CDR3 is 16 residues long. The J segment lost 2 bases and the V segment lost 2 bases, leaving 5 bases of the junction unmatched. Germline values: CDR1 SNHLY, CDR2 FYNNEI.

There are many counts of this clone. The chain combines TRBV2 with TRBJ1-4; tentatively, D is TRBD1 (5 bases). Germline V CDR1 and CDR2: SNHLY, FYNNEI. The CDR3 loop spans 12 amino acids. Trimming took 4 bases from V and 8 from J, leaving 8 bases between them. The CDR3 is CASSVAGEKLFF. CDR3 nucleotides: TGTGCCAGCAGTGTTGCAGGGGAAAAACTGTTTTTT.

The chain has TRBV10-1 and TRBJ1-1; 7 bases are a match to TRBD1. Unmatched junction bases numbered 6, after V lost 6 bases and J lost 5 bases. This CDR3 spans 13 amino acids. Germline V gene sequence: CDR1 WNHNN, CDR2 SYGVQD (reference sequence). The CDR3 DNA reads TGCGCCAGCAGCAGGGGGTTAGGAACTGAAGCTTTCTTT. It translates to CASSRGLGTEAFF.

The chain joins TRBV5-8 to TRBJ2-3, with TRBD2 identical over 8 bases. J was trimmed by 1 base and V by 10 bases; bases with no gene match: 5. This CDR3 comprises 13 residues. The germline V gene has CDR1 SGHTS and CDR2 YDEGEE. CDR3 sequence (DNA): TGTGCCTATGGGCGGGGGGGCACAGATACGCAGTATTTT. This codes for CAYGRGGTDTQYF. The full variable domain, with the rest looked up from reference TRBV5-8 and TRBJ2-3, is EAGVTQSPTHLIKTRGQQATLRCSPISGHTSVYWYQQALGLGLQFLLWYDEGEERNRGNFPPRFSGRQFPNYSSELNVNALELEDSALYLCAYGRGGTDTQYFGPGTRLTVL.

The rearrangement links TRBV5-1 to TRBJ2-1; 7 bases match TRBD1. The CDR3 is 15 residues long. V lost 4 bases, J lost 3 bases, and 7 bases stayed unmatched. In germline, CDR1 is SGHRS, CDR2 YFSETQ. The CDR3 loop reads CASSVGTAIYNEQFF. The CDR3 DNA reads TGCGCCAGCAGCGTCGGGACAGCCATCTACAATGAGCAGTTCTTC. The full variable domain, in which reference TRBV5-1 and TRBJ2-1 provide the parts outside the CDR3, is KAGVTQTPRYLIKTRGQQVTLSCSPISGHRSVSWYQQTPGQGLQFLFEYFSETQRNKGNFPGRFSGRQFSNSRSEMNVSTLELGDSALYLCASSVGTAIYNEQFFGPGTRLTVL.

The gene calls are TRBV10-2 and TRBJ2-1, with 13 nucleotides matching TRBD2. This CDR3 spans 16 amino acids. V lost 7 bases, J lost 6 bases, and 9 bases stayed unmatched. CDR1 is WSHSY, CDR2 SAAADI, per germline. CDR3 nucleotides: TGCGCCAGCATAGGACTAGCGGGAGTTCCGCTCAATGAGCAGTTCTTC. Translating gives CASIGLAGVPLNEQFF.

This clone was found once. The CDR3 bases are TGTGCCAGCAGCTTAAAATCGGGGGTCACAGATACGCAGTATTTT. Residues: CASSLKSGVTDTQYF. This rearrangement joins TRBV7-2 to TRBJ2-3; D possibly corresponds to TRBD2 (6 bases). The CDR3 loop spans 15 amino acids. V was shortened by 2 bases and J by 2 bases, with 11 bases between the two germline ends. From germline, CDR1 is SGHTA and CDR2 FQGNSA.

This rearrangement joins TRBV7-2 to TRBJ2-5, with 11 bases matching TRBD2. Germline loops: CDR1 SGHTA, CDR2 FQGNSA. The CDR3 runs to 15 residues. Losses at the gene ends were 3 bases for V and 4 bases for J; bases not matched to a gene: 4. The CDR3 coding sequence is TGTGCCAGCAGCTTTCCGACTAGCGGGACAGAGACCCAGTACTTC. This codes for CASSFPTSGTETQYF.